The subject of this entry is one T cell receptor beta chain. The antigen is not known. The germline V gene has CDR1 MNHEY and CDR2 SVGAGI. V lost 6 bases to trimming and J lost 0 bases, with 13 bases between them. The length of the CDR3 is 15 residues. This sample was taken from a study of circulating and synovial CD4+ cells in juvenile arthritis. Study-level points and caveats: Measured synovium overlap likely understates the true shared repertoire.

Measured with immunoSEQ multiplex PCR; TCRdb has only the in-frame clones, and not every one. This table has about 33,000 clones, about 95% appearing once. Sequencing used CD4+ T cells from blood. The sequence derives from a human donor with juvenile idiopathic arthritis. The J gene is TRBJ2-3, the V gene TRBV6-5, with D tentatively TRBD1 (6 bases). DNA of the CDR3: TGTGCCAGCAGGCCCCGACAGGCTAGCACAGATACGCAGTATTTT. Protein product: CASRPRQASTDTQYF.